These 6 T cell receptor beta chains share one sample of origin, sequenced in a study of OX40 agonist ivuxolimab in advanced cancers. Profiled with immunoSEQ multiplex PCR; TCRdb holds only in-frame clones, not every one. The sample consists of over 60,000 clones, 70% to 85% of them appearing once. Sequencing was performed on CD4+ or CD8+ T cells sorted from blood, taken in a trial of the OX40 agonist ivuxolimab. The receptor source for this set is an adult with an advanced solid tumor such as melanoma, head and neck, liver or kidney cancer.

The chain has TRBV13 and TRBJ1-1; possibly TRBD1 for D (5 bases). Germline lookup yields CDR1 PRHDT and CDR2 FYEKMQ (reference sequence). The CDR3 covers 13 residues. V was cut by 5 bases and J by 4 bases, with 11 bases left in between. CDR3 bases: TGTGCCAGCAGCCGGACATCACCCACTGAAGCTTTCTTT. Translation: CASSRTSPTEAFF.

The gene calls are TRBV11-2 and TRBJ2-3; 9 nucleotides agree with TRBD2. The CDR3 totals 16 residues. The germline V gene encodes CDR1 SGHAT and CDR2 FQNNGV. V lost 3 bases to trimming and J lost 2 bases; unmatched junction nucleotides: 6. CDR3 protein: CASSFLSGGNTDTQYF. CDR3 DNA: TGTGCCAGCAGCTTCCTCAGCGGGGGGAACACAGATACGCAGTATTTT.

The chain links TRBV5-4 to TRBJ2-2; D remains ambiguous. Per the germline V gene, CDR1 is SGHNT and CDR2 is YYREEE (reference sequence). The CDR3 spans 15 residues. V gave up 3 bases and J gave up 6 bases, with 15 bases separating them. CDR3 region: CASSSPLFGSGELFF. The DNA for the CDR3 is TGTGCCAGCAGCTCCCCGTTGTTTGGCTCCGGGGAGCTGTTTTTT.

The chain carries TRBV28 and TRBJ1-1; tentative D call: TRBD1 (5 bases). V lost 8 bases, J lost 11 bases, and 24 bases lay in between. CDR3 size: 14 residues. Germline V gives CDR1 MDHEN, CDR2 SYDVKM. Here the CDR3 reads CASVIGEGWGNAFF. The CDR3 nucleotides are TGTGCCAGCGTGATAGGGGAGGGATGGGGGAATGCTTTCTTT. Full variable domain (rest looked up from reference TRBV28 and TRBJ1-1): DVKVTQSSRYLVKRTGEKVFLECVQDMDHENMFWYRQDPGLGLRLIYFSYDVKMKEKGDIPEGYSVSREKKERFSLILESASTNQTSMYLCASVIGEGWGNAFFGQGTRLTVV.

The chain is built from TRBV4-2 and TRBJ2-5; 7 nucleotides match TRBD1. CDR1 and CDR2 (germline): LGHNA, YNFKEQ. The CDR3 spans 17 residues. V shed 0 bases, J shed 2 bases, and the junction held 9 bases outside the gene matches. The CDR3 sequence: CASSQDHRTGKQETQYF. The CDR3, as DNA: TGTGCCAGCAGCCAAGATCATCGGACAGGTAAACAAGAGACCCAGTACTTC.

This chain links TRBV10-1 with TRBJ2-7; maybe TRBD1 (5 bases). Trimming stripped 6 bases from V and 0 bases from J, with 15 bases between. Germline V lookup: CDR1 WNHNN, CDR2 SYGVQD (reference sequence). The CDR3 loop spans 15 amino acids. The CDR3 bases are TGCGCCAGCAGGAAAGGACACTCGAGCTCCTACGAGCAGTACTTC. Translating gives CASRKGHSSSYEQYF.